These T cell receptor beta chains were read from a single sample in a study of CD4 T cells in relation to SARS-CoV-2 and coronaviruses. Clones were sequenced by immunoSEQ multiplex PCR, and TCRdb holds only the in-frame ones, with some missing. The sample has more than 20,000 clones; less than 70% are singletons. Antigens of these TCRs are unknown. The sample consisted of CD4+ T cells from PBMCs, cultured in vitro. The receptors derive from a human donor in good health. Each CDR3 is given with its conserved first and last residue. The order of the fields is clone size, D gene, J gene, V gene, CDR3 DNA, CDR3 protein. D genes are given only for firm matches. Not all rows give a size; the values are once, few, many and, for expanded clones, a class.

>few|-|TRBJ1-5|TRBV27
TGTGCCAGCAGGGCCTGGGGGGCACACGCGGGGAGCAATCAGCCCCAGCATTTT
CASRAWGAHAGSNQPQHF
>-|-|TRBJ1-1|TRBV18
TGTGCCAGCTCACCCAGCGGACAGACGAACACTGAAGCTTTCTTT
CASSPSGQTNTEAFF
>-|TRBD1|TRBJ1-5|TRBV6-2/TRBV6-3
TGTGCCAGCAGTTTGCTGGGATCCAGGGGGCGATCCAATCAGCCCCAGCATTTT
CASSLLGSRGRSNQPQHF
>few|-|TRBJ1-2|TRBV18
TGTGCCAGCTCGCAGGGAAGAGCTAACTATGGCTACACCTTC
CASSQGRANYGYTF
>-|-|TRBJ1-1|TRBV7-2
TGTGCCAGCAGATTAGGTTCGGGGCTAGAGACTGAAGCTTTCTTT
CASRLGSGLETEAFF
>-|-|TRBJ1-3|TRBV19
TGTGCGACGCGGGGCCCTGGAAACACCATATATTTT
CATRGPGNTIYF
>-|TRBD2|TRBJ2-7|TRBV30
TGTGCCTGGAGTGTACGGTCTAGCGGGAGCTACGAGCAGTACTTC
CAWSVRSSGSYEQYF
>-|TRBD1|TRBJ2-5|TRBV18
TGTGCCAGCTCACCCCGGGACAGGGGATTTGAGACCCAGTACTTC
CASSPRDRGFETQYF
>few|-|TRBJ1-2|TRBV3-1/TRBV3-2
TGTGCCAGCAGCCAAGAAGGAAAGGTTCAAGCTAACTATGGCTACACCTTC
CASSQEGKVQANYGYTF
>-|-|TRBJ2-5|TRBV5-6
TGTGCCAGCAGCGCCCCGCCGGGACGTAAGGGAGAGACCCAGTACTTC
CASSAPPGRKGETQYF
>-|-|TRBJ2-7|TRBV3-1/TRBV3-2
TGTGCCAGCAGCCAAGATTTACAGCGGGTCTACGAGCAGTACTTC
CASSQDLQRVYEQYF
>-|-|TRBJ2-5|TRBV5-1
TGCGCCAGCAGCTTGGCGGTGGTGCAGGGCGAGACCCAGTACTTC
CASSLAVVQGETQYF
>-|TRBD1|TRBJ2-3|TRBV24-1
TGTGCCACCAGTGAGGGGACAGGGGGAGTCACAGATACGCAGTATTTT
CATSEGTGGVTDTQYF
>-|TRBD1|TRBJ1-5|TRBV5-1
TGCGCCAGCAGCTTAGGGACAGGGGGCGCGGATCAGCCCCAGCATTTT
CASSLGTGGADQPQHF
>few|TRBD2|TRBJ2-5|TRBV24-1
TGTGCCACCAGCGCGGGGGGAGAGACCCAGTACTTC
CATSAGGETQYF
>-|-|TRBJ2-3|TRBV7-8
TGTGCCAGCAGCCCATCGCAGGGGCTCGCCAGTACGCAGTATTTT
CASSPSQGLASTQYF
>-|TRBD2|TRBJ2-3|TRBV9
TGTGCCAGCAGTGACCTGACCGGGACTAGTATGTATTTT
CASSDLTGTSMYF
>-|-|TRBJ2-4|TRBV7-9
TGTGCCAGCAGCCCCTCGAGTCTAGCCAAAAACATTCAGTACTTC
CASSPSSLAKNIQYF
>-|-|TRBJ1-1|TRBV12-3/TRBV12-4
TGTGCCAGCAGTCTGGGGGGGGGCACTGAAGCTTTCTTT
CASSLGGGTEAFF
>few|-|TRBJ2-1|TRBV19
TGTGCCAGTAGTGTAGCGTCGAATAACAATGAGCAGTTCTTC
CASSVASNNNEQFF
>few|-|TRBJ2-2|TRBV18
TGTGCCAGCCTGCCGGACTACCTGAACACCGGGGAGCTGTTTTTT
CASLPDYLNTGELFF
>-|-|TRBJ1-1|TRBV20-1
TGCAGTGCTAGCTCCACTGAAGCTTTCTTT
CSASSTEAFF